This T cell receptor beta chain was observed in a study of blood T cell repertoires in COVID-19. The method was immunoSEQ multiplex PCR; TCRdb's version includes in-frame clones alone and lacks a portion of them. The sample consists of about 48,000 clones, approximately 88% of them appearing once. The trim removed 0 bases at V and 2 bases at J, leaving 7 bases unmatched. Germline V gives CDR1 LGHDT, CDR2 YNNKEL (reference sequence). The CDR3 has 17 residues. The sample comprised peripheral blood. This clonotype originated in a man aged 65 to 79 with acute or convalescent COVID-19. This chain connects TRBV3-1 (or the pseudogene TRBV3-2) to TRBJ2-3, with TRBD2 matching over 8 bases. CDR3 DNA: TGTGCCAGCAGCCAAGATCCCGGGGGGGTTTACACAGATACGCAGTATTTT. This encodes CASSQDPGGVYTDTQYF.